These 13 T cell receptor beta chains share one sample of origin, sequenced in a study of blood T cells in healthy people across ages (dated by TCRdb to 2014 to 2015). Receptors were amplified or captured by 5' RACE. Sequencing instrument: Illumina HiSeq 2500. The second PCR ran for about 7 to 11 cycles and used a J-beta primer mix along with a sample-barcoded 5' primer. TCRdb reprocessed the public reads (quality trimming at Q25 with fastp, clone calling with MiXCR) and kept in-frame beta chains. Records with the same CDR3 protein are collapsed into one entry carrying the most frequent genes and DNA. Across this sample there are 650,000 to 700,000 distinct CDR3 sequences, with approximately 30% seen only once. 15% of the sample is taken by the ten largest. Sample: blood. The receptors shown here come from a woman older than 75 in good health. Donor details come from another sample of the same person, matched by shared clones.

The gene calls are TRBV6-1 and TRBJ2-4; tentative D call: TRBD1 (5 bases). The CDR3 runs to 18 residues. Germline V gene sequence: CDR1 MNHNS, CDR2 SASEGT. Trimming cost V 6 bases and J 0 bases, with 21 bases left between them. CDR3 in amino acids: CASRRPLTDTLAKNIQYF. The CDR3 DNA reads TGTGCCAGCAGAAGACCCCTGACAGATACTTTAGCCAAAAACATTCAGTACTTC.

This clonotype was seen repeatedly, ten times or more. V gene TRBV9 combines with J gene TRBJ2-6; D ambiguous. V gave up 5 bases and J gave up 0 bases, with 12 bases separating them. The CDR3 has 16 residues. The V gene's germline CDR1 is SGDLS and CDR2 YYNGEE. The CDR3 is CASRVITHSGANVLTF. The CDR3 nucleotides read TGTGCCAGCAGGGTTATTACCCACTCTGGGGCCAACGTCCTGACTTTC.

This clonotype has ten or more counts. This chain connects TRBV7-2 to TRBJ2-7, with 9 bases lining up with TRBD1. The length of the CDR3 is 16 residues. Germline CDR1 reads SGHTA; CDR2 reads FQGNSA. V dropped 6 bases and J dropped 0; count of bases not matched to a gene: 9. The CDR3 sequence: CASRGNRGHGSYEQYF. In DNA, the CDR3 is TGTGCCAGCAGGGGAAACAGGGGGCATGGCTCCTACGAGCAGTACTTC.

To note about this clonotype: Just one base apart from a much larger clone, this may be a read error. The gene calls are TRBV7-2 and TRBJ2-3; a possible D gene is TRBD1 (5 bases). CDR1 is SGHTA, CDR2 FQGNSA, per germline. The CDR3 totals 15 residues. The CDR3 nucleotides are TGTGCCAGCAGCTTATATCGGCAGGGCACAGATACGCGGTATTTT. Translation gives CASSLYRQGTDTRYF.

The sample holds a few counts of this clonotype. The rearrangement uses TRBV4-2 and TRBJ1-1; 8 nucleotides align to TRBD1. The CDR3 sequence is 14 residues long. J gave up 6 bases and V 3 bases, and 6 bases lay outside the gene matches. The germline gives CDR1 LGHNA, CDR2 YNFKEQ. CDR3 loop: CASSHIQGVAEAFF. The CDR3 region has the DNA TGTGCCAGCAGCCACATACAGGGGGTGGCTGAAGCTTTCTTT.

The V call is TRBV12-3 or TRBV12-4, the J call TRBJ2-5; perhaps TRBD2 as D (5 bases). The CDR3 length is 18 residues. Trimming pared 1 base from V and 3 bases from J, leaving 21 bases between. CDR3 loop: CASSLGLKTIEGEETQYF. The CDR3 DNA reads as TGTGCCAGCAGTTTAGGATTGAAAACCATAGAGGGAGAAGAGACCCAGTACTTC.

This chain connects TRBV5-1 to TRBJ2-1; 8 nucleotides agree with TRBD1. The CDR3 totals 16 residues. V shed 6 bases, J shed 8 bases, and the junction held 16 bases outside the gene matches. Germline loops: CDR1 SGHRS, CDR2 YFSETQ. CDR3 sequence reads: CASTEIKAGGCHEQFF. CDR3 DNA: TGCGCCAGCACCGAAATTAAGGCAGGGGGCTGCCATGAGCAGTTCTTC.

This sequence joins TRBV18 and TRBJ2-1; D gene unclear. The tail of the sequence fits TRBJ2-7 better, so the J call may be wrong. The CDR3 sequence is 13 residues long. Per the germline V gene, CDR1 is KGHSH and CDR2 is LQKENI. CDR3 sequence reads: CASSQSSYNEQYF. The CDR3 region has the DNA TGTGCCAGCTCACAAAGCTCCTACAATGAGCAGTACTTC.

This clonotype was observed a few times. A much more abundant neighbour one base away suggests this may be a read error. V is TRBV14 and J is TRBJ2-5; the match to TRBD2 covers 12 bases. With V trimmed by 4 bases and J by 11 bases, 11 bases remained unmatched. This CDR3 region has 15 residues. Germline lookup yields CDR1 SGHDN and CDR2 FVKESK. The CDR3: CASSLLAGGTNEQYF. Here the CDR3 DNA reads TGTGCCAGCAGCCTACTAGCGGGGGGTACTAATGAGCAGTACTTC.

This clonotype was detected only a few times. A much larger clone differs by one base, so this may be a read error. The J gene is TRBJ2-7, the V gene TRBV20-1; a weak D match, TRBD2 (5 bases). This CDR3 has 13 residues. V lost 1 base to trimming and J lost 3 bases, with 10 bases between them. The germline CDR1 and CDR2 sequences are DFQATT and SNEGSKA (reference sequence). The CDR3, as DNA: TGCAGTGCTAGAGGAGACGGGGTCTACGAGCAGTACTTC. Translated, it gives CSARGDGVYEQYF.

This clonotype appeared a few times. This sequence joins TRBV4-2 and TRBJ1-2; a weak D match, TRBD1 (5 bases). Germline V gene lookup returns CDR1 LGHNA and CDR2 YNFKEQ. The CDR3 runs to 15 residues. V was cut by 4 bases and J by 4 bases, with 16 bases left in between. CDR3 nucleotides: TGTGCCAGCAGCCCTGATCGAAGGGGAAGCTATGGCTACACCTTC. It encodes CASSPDRRGSYGYTF.

Concerning this clonotype itself: The junction does not match germline at one end; this may be a read error. The chain recombines TRBV7-8 with TRBJ2-2, with D perhaps TRBD2 (7 bases). Per germline, CDR1 SGHVS and CDR2 FQNEAQ. This CDR3 is 15 amino acids long. CDR3 DNA: TGTGCCAGCAGTCCAGGGCAGGGGAGGGCCGGGGAGCGGTTTTTT. Amino acid sequence: CASSPGQGRAGERFF.

On this clonotype: This clone may be a read error of a much larger clone one base away. No conserved phenylalanine or tryptophan ends this CDR3, so it is likely a read error. The chain couples TRBV29-1 to TRBJ1-1, with D unresolved. The V end lost 7 bases, the J end lost 8 bases, and 11 bases lay between the germline ends. Per germline, CDR1 SQVTM and CDR2 ANQGSEA. This CDR3 is built from 10 residues. This chain's CDR3 is CSAGRVEAFC. The CDR3 nucleotides are TGCAGCGCGGGGAGGGTAGAAGCTTTCTGT.